A single sample gave rise to the 14 T cell receptor beta chains below, sequenced in a study of T cell responses to AZD1222 COVID-19 vaccine. Assay: immunoSEQ multiplex PCR; the TCRdb copy retains only in-frame clones and omits some. The sample includes some 130,000 clones, 80% to 95% of them seen just once. Specimen: peripheral blood, collected on day 0 of AZD1222 vaccination. These receptors were collected from an adult in good health.

Concerning this clone itself: The same CDR3 is also encoded by other DNA sequences in this sample. This chain joins TRBV30 and TRBJ1-3; the D is unclear. Germline lookup yields CDR1 GTSNPN and CDR2 SVGIG (reference sequence). This CDR3 has 13 residues. V was cut by 0 bases and J by 0 bases, with 3 bases left in between. CDR3 nucleotides: TGTGCCTGGAGTGTCGGCTCTGGAAACACCATATATTTT. It specifies CAWSVGSGNTIYF.

The gene calls are TRBV4-1 and TRBJ2-1, with 7 bases that match TRBD1. CDR3 length: 19 residues. Germline values: CDR1 MGHRA, CDR2 YSYEKL. Unmatched junction bases numbered 19, after V lost 5 bases and J lost 3 bases. CDR3 residues: CASSATLLGQASLYNEQFF. CDR3 nucleotide sequence: TGCGCCAGCAGCGCCACACTCCTAGGACAGGCCAGTCTCTACAATGAGCAGTTCTTC.

J is TRBJ1-2 and V is TRBV19; no clear D gene. Germline values: CDR1 LNHDA, CDR2 SQIVND (reference sequence). The CDR3 length is 14 residues. V lost 5 bases and J lost 1, with 11 bases in between. This chain's CDR3 is CASSGLINNYGYTF. The CDR3 region has the DNA TGTGCCAGTAGTGGCCTCATCAATAACTATGGCTACACCTTC.

This sequence joins TRBV19 and TRBJ2-7; TRBD2 matches 9 bases. There are 14 residues in the CDR3. Germline trimming cut 3 bases from V and 0 bases from J; bases unmatched to any gene: 0. Germline values: CDR1 LNHDA, CDR2 SQIVND (reference sequence). The CDR3 is CASSMGLASYEQYF. DNA of the CDR3: TGTGCCAGTAGTATGGGACTAGCCTCCTACGAGCAGTACTTC.

This clone has a single count. This rearrangement joins TRBV20-1 to TRBJ2-2; D is unresolved. Per the germline V gene, CDR1 is DFQATT and CDR2 is SNEGSKA (reference sequence). V lost 3 bases, J lost 4 bases, and 18 bases lay in between. The CDR3 sequence is 16 residues long. This chain's CDR3 is CSASWAGKRTTGELFF. The CDR3 bases are TGCAGTGCTAGTTGGGCCGGAAAGAGAACCACCGGGGAGCTGTTTTTT.

The CDR3 sequence is CASSDGLAGAYEQYF. The CDR3 DNA reads TGTGCCAGCAGTGACGGACTAGCGGGAGCCTACGAGCAGTACTTC. The chain is built from TRBV25-1 and TRBJ2-7, with 13 nucleotides matching TRBD2. Trimming at V came to 3 bases and at J to 2 bases, leaving 1 base not matched to a gene. CDR1 and CDR2 from the germline V gene are MGHDK and SYGVNS. The CDR3 spans 15 residues.

The chain employs TRBV10-3 and TRBJ1-5, with TRBD1 as a possible D gene (6 bases). With 4 bases removed from V and 5 bases from J, the gap between germline ends came to 9 bases. The CDR3 is 13 residues long. Germline loops: CDR1 ENHRY, CDR2 SYGVKD. The CDR3 region is CAISADSDQPQHF. CDR3 sequence (DNA): TGTGCCATCAGTGCGGACAGCGATCAGCCCCAGCATTTT.

The chain links TRBV2 to TRBJ1-1, with 10 bases lining up with TRBD1. The ends lost 4 bases at V and 5 bases at J; junction bases unmatched: 10. This CDR3 is 16 amino acids long. From germline, CDR1 is SNHLY and CDR2 FYNNEI. CDR3 DNA: TGTGCCAGCAGTGTTTATGGACAGGGGGTTCGGACTGAAGCTTTCTTT. Its protein product is CASSVYGQGVRTEAFF.

This clone was found once. The chain is built from TRBV7-2 and TRBJ2-1, with 14 bases aligning to TRBD2. This CDR3 is 18 amino acids long. The germline V gene has CDR1 SGHTA and CDR2 FQGNSA. J gave up 2 bases and V 1 base, and 4 bases lay outside the gene matches. CDR3 in DNA: TGTGCCAGCAGCTTAGTGAGGGGACTAGCGGGAGCCTACAATGAGCAGTTCTTC. It encodes CASSLVRGLAGAYNEQFF.

This chain links TRBV28 with TRBJ1-1, with a possible D match to TRBD1 (5 bases). The length of the CDR3 is 14 residues. V lost 4 bases to trimming and J lost 0 bases, with 9 bases between them. Germline V gene data show CDR1 as MDHEN and CDR2 as SYDVKM. The CDR3 protein is CASSSWGVNTEAFF. The CDR3 bases are TGTGCCAGCAGTTCTTGGGGGGTGAACACTGAAGCTTTCTTT. The entire variable domain, with the rest obtained from reference TRBV28 and TRBJ1-1, is as follows: DVKVTQSSRYLVKRTGEKVFLECVQDMDHENMFWYRQDPGLGLRLIYFSYDVKMKEKGDIPEGYSVSREKKERFSLILESASTNQTSMYLCASSSWGVNTEAFFGQGTRLTVV.

The table lists this clone with a count of one. The rearrangement joins TRBV10-1 to TRBJ1-1; D might be TRBD1 (6 bases). Germline values: CDR1 WNHNN, CDR2 SYGVQD (reference sequence). The CDR3 contains 13 residues. V lost 2 bases to trimming and J lost 5 bases, with 9 bases between them. CDR3 nucleotides: TGCGCCAGCAGTGAGCCCCAGGGGACTGAAGCTTTCTTT. Its protein is CASSEPQGTEAFF.

The chain has TRBV6-2 or TRBV6-3 and TRBJ2-7; D possibly uses TRBD1 or TRBD2 (5 bases each). In germline, CDR1 is MNHEY, CDR2 SVGEGT. The CDR3 has 18 residues. The V and J ends lost 0 bases and 0 bases respectively, with 18 bases between them. CDR3 region: CASSYSMGEFLGSYEQYF. The CDR3 DNA reads TGTGCCAGCAGTTACTCGATGGGGGAGTTCTTAGGCTCCTACGAGCAGTACTTC.

This clone was observed a single time. This chain joins TRBV11-2 and TRBJ1-4; 10 bases are a match to TRBD1. With V trimmed by 5 bases and J by 5 bases, 2 bases remained unmatched. Germline-derived CDR1 and CDR2 are SGHAT and FQNNGV. The CDR3 runs to 14 residues. CDR3 bases: TGTGCCAGCAGCGAGGGACAGGGGAATGAAAAACTGTTTTTT. Translation: CASSEGQGNEKLFF.

The V call is TRBV15, the J call TRBJ2-5; D is unresolved. V lost 1 base, J lost 5 bases, and 17 bases lay in between. CDR3 length: 16 amino acids. The germline CDR1 and CDR2 sequences are LNHNV and YYDKDF (reference sequence). The CDR3 loop reads CATSRGGFGLGETQYF. DNA of the CDR3: TGTGCCACCAGCAGAGGAGGATTTGGGTTAGGGGAGACCCAGTACTTC. Full variable domain (remainder filled in from reference TRBV15 and TRBJ2-5): DAMVIQNPRYQVTQFGKPVTLSCSQTLNHNVMYWYQQKSSQAPKLLFHYYDKDFNNEADTPDNFQSRRPNTSFCFLDIRSPGLGDTAMYLCATSRGGFGLGETQYFGPGTRLLVL.